The 11 T cell receptor beta chains reported below all come from one sample, sequenced in a study of CD8 T cells in Susac syndrome (dated by TCRdb to 2018 to 2020). The library was obtained by the immunoSEQ multiplex PCR assay. RNA was extracted using the RNeasy kit, and roughly 0.5 to 1 ug of the RNA was reverse transcribed with random hexamers. TCRdb itself trimmed the public reads at Q25 with fastp, ran MiXCR and retained productive beta chains. Merged by CDR3 protein, the rows form single entries marked with the most common genes and DNA. The sample includes under 200,000 distinct CDR3 sequences, with 95% observed a single time. 0.15% to 0.2% of the sample is taken by the ten largest. Specimen: CD8+ T cells from PBMCs. The receptors derive from a human donor with multiple sclerosis.

The DNA of the CDR3 is TGCGCCAGCACGGCGGATCTGAACACCATATATTTT. Translating it yields CASTADLNTIYF. The chain couples TRBV10-2 to TRBJ1-3, with D unclear. Germline V lookup: CDR1 WSHSY, CDR2 SAAADI. Trimming removed 7 bases at V and 7 bases at J, with 11 bases between. CDR3 length: 12 residues.

The CDR3 bases are TGTGCCAGCAGTAACTATAGCGGGTACAATGAGCAGTTCTTC. It translates to CASSNYSGYNEQFF. The V gene is TRBV28, the J gene TRBJ2-1, with TRBD2 matching over 7 bases. The CDR3 is 14 amino acids. CDR1 is MDHEN, CDR2 SYDVKM, per germline. Unmatched junction bases numbered 5, after V lost 5 bases and J lost 4 bases.

The chain is built from TRBV11-1 and TRBJ2-7, with D tentatively TRBD1 (5 bases). V dropped 5 bases and J dropped 4 bases, with 12 bases sitting between them. Germline loops: CDR1 SGHAT, CDR2 FQDESV (reference sequence). The CDR3 consists of 13 residues. CDR3 amino acids: CASSHKDTYEQYF. CDR3 coding DNA: TGTGCCAGCAGCCATAAGGACACGTACGAGCAGTACTTC. The whole variable domain, filled in from reference TRBV11-1 and TRBJ2-7, reads EAEVAQSPRYKITEKSQAVAFWCDPISGHATLYWYRQILGQGPELLVQFQDESVVDDSQLPKDRFSAERLKGVDSTLKIQPAELGDSAMYLCASSHKDTYEQYFGPGTRLTVT.

The CDR3 DNA reads TGCGCCAGCAGCTCACAACAGGGCGTCACAGATACGCAGTATTTT. Translating gives CASSSQQGVTDTQYF. The chain couples TRBV4-1 to TRBJ2-3, with D possibly matching TRBD1 (6 bases). CDR1 is MGHRA, CDR2 YSYEKL, per germline. CDR3 length: 15 amino acids. V lost 5 bases to trimming and J lost 2 bases, with 14 bases between them.

The V gene is TRBV3-1, the J gene TRBJ2-1; D unclear. The germline V gene encodes CDR1 LGHDT and CDR2 YNNKEL (reference sequence). Between the trimmed V and J ends, which lost 2 bases and 9 bases, there was a span of 14 bases. This CDR3 has 14 amino acids. The CDR3 DNA follows: TGTGCCAGCAGCCAACCATCCCGTAGGGTTGAGCAGTTCTTC. Encoded protein: CASSQPSRRVEQFF.

V gene TRBV7-9 combines with J gene TRBJ2-2, with D perhaps TRBD1 (6 bases). V lost 1 base and J 3 bases, leaving 9 bases between the germline ends. Germline CDR1 SEHNR, CDR2 FQNEAQ (reference sequence). The CDR3 contains 15 residues. In DNA, the CDR3 is TGTGCCAGCAGCTTAGAGGGGGTTCACACCGGGGAGCTGTTTTTT. Protein sequence: CASSLEGVHTGELFF. The full variable domain, its missing parts supplied by reference TRBV7-9 and TRBJ2-2, is DTGVSQNPRHKITKRGQNVTFRCDPISEHNRLYWYRQTLGQGPEFLTYFQNEAQLEKSRLLSDRFSAERPKGSFSTLEIQRTEQGDSAMYLCASSLEGVHTGELFFGEGSRLTVL.

The rearrangement links TRBV6-1 to TRBJ2-3, with unresolved D. The CDR3 has 14 amino acids. V was pared by 1 base and J by 2 bases, with 7 bases between. Germline CDR1 reads MNHNS; CDR2 reads SASEGT. CDR3 amino acids: CASSEVSATDTQYF. The CDR3 DNA reads as TGTGCCAGCAGTGAAGTAAGCGCCACAGATACGCAGTATTTT.

This sequence joins TRBV30 and TRBJ2-3; TRBD2 agrees at 8 bases. Germline V CDR1 and CDR2: GTSNPN, SVGIG (reference sequence). Trimming cost V 0 bases and J 2 bases; bases outside gene matches: 7. The CDR3 runs to 16 residues. CDR3: CAWSVPGLDFTDTQYF. The CDR3 nucleotides read TGTGCCTGGAGTGTACCGGGACTAGACTTCACAGATACGCAGTATTTT.

The V call is TRBV5-4, the J call TRBJ2-7, with TRBD1 as a possible D gene (5 bases). Trimming stripped 4 bases from V and 6 bases from J, with 8 bases between. There are 11 residues in the CDR3. Looked up from germline, CDR1 is SGHNT and CDR2 is YYREEE (reference sequence). The CDR3 region has the DNA TGTGCCAGCAGCAGGGGCGCCGAGCAGTACTTC. Translated, it gives CASSRGAEQYF.

V gene TRBV29-1 combines with J gene TRBJ2-3; D ambiguous. Trimming pared 7 bases from V and 6 bases from J, leaving 20 bases between. The V gene's germline CDR1 is SQVTM and CDR2 ANQGSEA. The CDR3 has 14 amino acids. Here the CDR3 DNA reads TGCAGCGCCAAACCCGGATACGAAGTGGATACGCAGTATTTT. Translation gives CSAKPGYEVDTQYF.

This chain links TRBV20-1 with TRBJ1-2; TRBD1 might be the D (6 bases). V was clipped by 3 bases and J by 3 bases, with 11 bases between them. Germline lookup yields CDR1 DFQATT and CDR2 SNEGSKA (reference sequence). The CDR3 totals 13 residues. The CDR3: CSASEGDDYGYTF. The CDR3 region has the DNA TGCAGTGCTAGTGAGGGGGACGACTATGGCTACACCTTC.